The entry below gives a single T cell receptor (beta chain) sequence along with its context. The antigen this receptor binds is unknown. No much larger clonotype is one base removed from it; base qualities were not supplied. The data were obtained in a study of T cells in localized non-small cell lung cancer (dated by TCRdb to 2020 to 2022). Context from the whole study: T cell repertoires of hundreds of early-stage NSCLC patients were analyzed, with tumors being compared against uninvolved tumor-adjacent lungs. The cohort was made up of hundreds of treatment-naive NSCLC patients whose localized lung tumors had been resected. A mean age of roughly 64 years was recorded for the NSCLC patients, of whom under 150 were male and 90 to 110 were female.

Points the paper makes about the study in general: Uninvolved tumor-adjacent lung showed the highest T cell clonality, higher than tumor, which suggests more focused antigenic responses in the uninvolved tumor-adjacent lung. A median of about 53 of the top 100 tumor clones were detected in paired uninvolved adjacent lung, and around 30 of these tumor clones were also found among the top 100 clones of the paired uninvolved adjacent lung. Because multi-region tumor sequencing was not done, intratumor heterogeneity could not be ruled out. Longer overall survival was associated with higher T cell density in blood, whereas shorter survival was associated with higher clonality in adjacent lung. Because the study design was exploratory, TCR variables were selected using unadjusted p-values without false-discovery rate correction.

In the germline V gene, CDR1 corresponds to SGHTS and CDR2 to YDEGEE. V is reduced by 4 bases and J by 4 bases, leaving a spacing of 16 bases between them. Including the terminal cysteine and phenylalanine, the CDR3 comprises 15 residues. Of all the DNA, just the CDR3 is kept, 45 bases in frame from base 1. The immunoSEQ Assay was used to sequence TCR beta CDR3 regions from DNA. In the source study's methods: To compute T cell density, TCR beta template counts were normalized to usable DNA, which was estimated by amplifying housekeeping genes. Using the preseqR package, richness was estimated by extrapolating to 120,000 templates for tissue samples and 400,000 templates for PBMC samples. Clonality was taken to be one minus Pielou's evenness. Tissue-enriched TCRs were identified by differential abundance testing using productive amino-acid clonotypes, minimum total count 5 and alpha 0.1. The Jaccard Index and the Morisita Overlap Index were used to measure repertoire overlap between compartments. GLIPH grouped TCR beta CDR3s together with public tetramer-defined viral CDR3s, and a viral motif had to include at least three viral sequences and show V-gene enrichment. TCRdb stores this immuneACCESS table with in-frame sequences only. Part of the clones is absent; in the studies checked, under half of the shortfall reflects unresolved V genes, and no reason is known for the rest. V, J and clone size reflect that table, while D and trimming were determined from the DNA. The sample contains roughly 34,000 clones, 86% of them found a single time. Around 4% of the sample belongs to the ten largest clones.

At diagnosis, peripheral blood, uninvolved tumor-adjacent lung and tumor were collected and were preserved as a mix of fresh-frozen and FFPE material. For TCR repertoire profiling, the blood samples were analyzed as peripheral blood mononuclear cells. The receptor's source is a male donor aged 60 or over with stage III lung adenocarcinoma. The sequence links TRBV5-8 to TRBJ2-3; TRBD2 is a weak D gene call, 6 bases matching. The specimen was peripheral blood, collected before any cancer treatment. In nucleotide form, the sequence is TGTGCCAGCAGCCCTGGACTATCGAACGCAGATACGCAGTATTTT. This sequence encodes CASSPGLSNADTQYF.